The sample holds many counts of the clone carrying this TCR beta chain. Its specificity is unknown. The data were taken from a study of T cells in Graves' hyperthyroidism and ophthalmopathy. Findings and limits, study-wide: Peripheral blood also featured most of the thyroid clonotypes expanded above 0.001. Stable hyperthyroidism was separated from ophthalmopathy by a model based on 13 V-J features.

The V end lost 6 bases, the J end lost 5 bases, and 8 bases lay between the germline ends. CDR1 ENHRY and CDR2 SYGVKD come from the germline V gene. The CDR3 extends over 11 amino acids. Amplified TCR beta CDR3 regions derived from RNA transcripts. HTBI primers were used for first-round RT-PCR of the TCR CDR3. Each CDR3 protein gets one entry after TCRdb re-called the multiplex PCR reads with MiXCR. Of around 250,000 distinct CDR3 sequences listed, about 17% were seen once; the top ten hold about 30%. Individuals with ophthalmopathy presented a Clinical Activity Score of at least 3, a NOSPECS grade of at least 4 and a duration under 3 months. PBMCs were sourced from approximately 10 ml fresh peripheral blood.

The origin of this receptor is a young woman with Graves' ophthalmopathy. Sequencing was performed on blood. This sequence joins TRBV10-3 and TRBJ2-7; no clear D gene. This chain's CDR3 is CAISPGNEQYF. The DNA of the CDR3 is TGTGCCATCAGCCCAGGTAACGAGCAGTACTTC.